This passage covers 28 T cell receptor beta chains from one sample sequenced in a study of cytomegalovirus exposure and HLA in healthy donors. Primers: 60 Vbeta forward and 13 Jbeta reverse. The assay was immunoSEQ multiplex PCR, and TCRdb's table has in-frame clones only and misses some. Its clone listing holds 150,000 to 200,000 clones. Sequenced: PBMCs. Source of these receptors: a young man in good health and CMV-seronegative.

The chain has TRBV10-3 and TRBJ2-7, with 10 bases matching TRBD2. This CDR3 contains 18 residues. Trimming took 6 bases from V and 7 from J; bases not matched to a gene: 21. The germline V gene has CDR1 ENHRY and CDR2 SYGVKD. This chain's CDR3 is CAIRGDSGRRRKGEEQYF. The CDR3, as DNA: TGTGCCATCAGGGGCGATAGCGGGAGGAGGCGGAAGGGAGAGGAGCAGTACTTC.

This chain links TRBV7-2 with TRBJ2-7, with D possibly being TRBD1 (6 bases). Germline V gene lookup returns CDR1 SGHTA and CDR2 FQGNSA. Trimming pared 4 bases from V and 2 bases from J, leaving 12 bases between. The CDR3 extends over 14 amino acids. The CDR3 nucleotides are TGTGCCAGCAGCTCCGGACAGATAACCTACGAGCAGTACTTC. It yields the protein CASSSGQITYEQYF. The full variable domain, completed using reference TRBV7-2 and TRBJ2-7, is GAGVSQSPSNKVTEKGKDVELRCDPISGHTALYWYRQSLGQGLEFLIYFQGNSAPDKSGLPSDRFSAERTGGSVSTLTIQRTQQEDSAVYLCASSSGQITYEQYFGPGTRLTVT.

The rearrangement links TRBV10-1 to TRBJ1-4; TRBD1 is a possible D gene (5 bases). CDR1 and CDR2 (germline): WNHNN, SYGVQD (reference sequence). The CDR3 spans 13 residues. V lost 3 bases to trimming and J lost 7 bases, with 9 bases between them. CDR3 protein: CASSDQGSEKLFF. The CDR3 DNA reads as TGCGCCAGCAGTGACCAGGGAAGTGAAAAACTGTTTTTT.

J is TRBJ2-5 and V is TRBV5-1, with D perhaps matching TRBD2 (6 bases). The J call may not be correct, given that the DNA end is closer to TRBJ2-7. CDR1 is SGHRS, CDR2 YFSETQ, per germline. The CDR3 totals 15 residues. This CDR3 reads CASSLVVAGPYEQYF. The CDR3 coding sequence is TGCGCCAGCAGCTTGGTAGTTGCGGGGCCCTACGAGCAGTACTTC.

This rearrangement joins TRBV7-6 to TRBJ2-3, with TRBD2 matching over 11 bases. Trimming removed 6 bases from V and 3 bases from J; junction bases left unmatched: 8. The germline V gene has CDR1 SGHVS and CDR2 FNYEAQ. This CDR3 contains 16 residues. The CDR3: CASSRTGTSGTDTQYF. In DNA form, the CDR3 reads TGTGCCAGCAGTCGCACCGGGACTAGCGGAACAGATACGCAGTATTTT.

The CDR3 protein is CASSQDSDRLYGYTF. CDR3 DNA: TGTGCCAGCAGCCAAGATAGTGACAGACTGTATGGCTACACCTTC. The chain is built from TRBV4-2 and TRBJ1-2; a weak D match, TRBD1 (5 bases). Germline CDR1 is LGHNA and CDR2 is YNFKEQ. V lost 0 bases, J lost 5 bases, and 13 bases lay in between. The CDR3 has 15 residues.

CDR3 coding DNA: TGTGCCAGCAGCTTAGCGTTAGGGACAGCACAAGAGACCCAGTACTTC. Protein product: CASSLALGTAQETQYF. The chain joins TRBV7-2 to TRBJ2-5; 7 nucleotides line up with TRBD1. Germline trimming cut 0 bases from V and 2 bases from J; bases unmatched to any gene: 6. The CDR3 has 16 residues. Germline CDR1 SGHTA, CDR2 FQGNSA.

As concerns this clone: The same CDR3 also results from other DNA sequences found in this sample. The chain has TRBV5-1 and TRBJ2-7; weak D call: TRBD1 (7 bases). Trimming shortened V by 0 bases and J by 6 bases, and 10 bases separated the two germline ends. CDR1 SGHRS and CDR2 YFSETQ come from the germline V gene. This CDR3 has 13 residues. CDR3 region: CASSLGQGGEQYF. The CDR3 DNA sequence: TGCGCCAGCAGCTTGGGACAGGGAGGCGAGCAGTACTTC.

The rearrangement joins TRBV19 to TRBJ2-1, with 9 bases aligning to TRBD1. V dropped 7 bases and J dropped 5; count of bases not matched to a gene: 9. The germline CDR1 and CDR2 sequences are LNHDA and SQIVND (reference sequence). This CDR3 spans 15 amino acids. The CDR3 DNA reads TGTGCCAGTACATCCGGGACAGGGTGGAACAATGAGCAGTTCTTC. Translating it yields CASTSGTGWNNEQFF.

The chain couples TRBV5-1 to TRBJ2-3, with 8 bases fitting TRBD2. CDR1 is SGHRS, CDR2 YFSETQ, per germline. The CDR3 loop spans 16 amino acids. Trimming removed 1 base from V and 2 bases from J; junction bases left unmatched: 6. CDR3 loop: CASSLRAGGYTDTQYF. CDR3 DNA: TGCGCCAGCAGCTTGAGGGCGGGAGGCTACACAGATACGCAGTATTTT.

CDR3 nucleotide sequence: TGCGCCAGCAGCCAAGATAGGTGGCCACAGGATATAAATGAAAAACTGTTTTTT. Its translation is CASSQDRWPQDINEKLFF. The chain uses TRBV4-1 and TRBJ1-4; weak D call: TRBD1 (5 bases). From germline, CDR1 is MGHRA and CDR2 YSYEKL. The CDR3 length is 18 residues. V was trimmed by 0 bases and J by 5 bases, leaving 19 bases between them.

This chain connects TRBV7-2 to TRBJ1-5; 8 bases fit TRBD1. Trimming took 5 bases from V and 5 from J; bases not matched to a gene: 8. Germline assignment: CDR1 SGHTA and CDR2 FQGNSA. The CDR3 is 15 residues long. CDR3 in amino acids: CASSPGGQVYQPQHF. CDR3 DNA: TGTGCCAGCAGCCCAGGGGGACAGGTCTATCAGCCCCAGCATTTT.

The gene calls are TRBV5-5 and TRBJ2-7, with TRBD2 matching over 7 bases. The CDR3 length is 16 residues. Germline V gives CDR1 SGHKS, CDR2 YYEKEE (reference sequence). Unmatched junction bases numbered 14, after V lost 3 bases and J lost 5 bases. The CDR3 reads CASSSRWDYTSHEQYF. For the CDR3, the DNA is TGTGCCAGCAGCTCCCGGTGGGACTACACGTCCCACGAGCAGTACTTC.

The CDR3 DNA reads TGCGCCAGCAGCGCCGGGACTAGTTCCAACGAGCAGTACTTC. Translated: CASSAGTSSNEQYF. The chain has TRBV10-1 and TRBJ2-7; 8 nucleotides line up with TRBD2. CDR1 is WNHNN and CDR2 is SYGVQD in the germline V gene (reference sequence). The CDR3 length is 14 residues. V lost 6 bases to trimming and J lost 5 bases; unmatched junction nucleotides: 9.

The CDR3 DNA reads as TGTGCCAGCAGCTTAACTAGCGGGGGGGCCTCCTACGAGCAGTACTTC. Translation gives CASSLTSGGASYEQYF. The rearrangement joins TRBV5-6 to TRBJ2-7; 13 bases match TRBD2. The V gene end was trimmed by 2 bases and the J gene end by 0 bases; junction bases not matched to a gene: 2. The CDR3 length is 16 residues. The germline CDR1 and CDR2 sequences are SGHDT and YYEEEE.

This chain uses TRBV2 with TRBJ1-2; D perhaps matches TRBD1 (6 bases). The CDR3 covers 13 residues. Germline-derived CDR1 and CDR2 are SNHLY and FYNNEI. The V and J ends lost 7 bases and 1 base respectively, with 10 bases between them. The CDR3 loop is CASNREFNYGYTF. CDR3 nucleotide sequence: TGTGCCAGCAACAGGGAATTTAACTATGGCTACACCTTC.

The rearrangement links TRBV14 to TRBJ1-2; the D gene is possibly TRBD1 (6 bases). The CDR3 has 16 amino acids. V was clipped by 4 bases and J by 4 bases, with 19 bases between them. The germline CDR1 and CDR2 sequences are SGHDN and FVKESK. The chain's CDR3 is CASSPRGAPGGYGYTF. The CDR3 nucleotides are TGTGCCAGCAGCCCCAGGGGCGCCCCTGGGGGCTATGGCTACACCTTC.

V is TRBV27 and J is TRBJ2-7; a weak D match, TRBD1 (5 bases). Germline values: CDR1 MNHEY, CDR2 SMNVEV (reference sequence). The CDR3 runs to 16 residues. Trimming took off 6 bases at V and 0 bases at J, with 18 bases between the two ends. CDR3 region: CASSPGYGRYSYEQYF. The CDR3 region has the DNA TGTGCCAGCAGCCCAGGGTACGGGCGGTACTCCTACGAGCAGTACTTC.

The V call is TRBV7-2, the J call TRBJ2-3; perhaps TRBD1 as D (6 bases). CDR1 and CDR2 (germline): SGHTA, FQGNSA. V was clipped by 4 bases and J by 2 bases, with 16 bases between them. The CDR3 covers 16 residues. The CDR3 sequence: CASSSRLGANTDTQYF. The DNA for the CDR3 is TGTGCCAGCAGCTCAAGGCTGGGGGCCAACACAGATACGCAGTATTTT.

The J gene is TRBJ2-3, the V gene TRBV30; possible D gene TRBD1, 5 bases. CDR3 length: 14 amino acids. Germline CDR1 reads GTSNPN; CDR2 reads SVGIG (reference sequence). V lost 3 bases to trimming and J lost 2 bases, with 12 bases between them. CDR3 protein: CAWRTLGATDTQYF. For the CDR3, the DNA is TGTGCCTGGAGGACCCTAGGGGCCACAGATACGCAGTATTTT.

This chain uses TRBV11-2 with TRBJ2-3; possible D gene TRBD2, 6 bases. Trimming removed 3 bases at V and 6 bases at J, with 16 bases between. Germline CDR1 and CDR2: SGHAT and FQNNGV. This CDR3 has 15 amino acids. The CDR3 spells CASSLAGFEVDTQYF. The CDR3 bases are TGTGCCAGCAGCTTGGCGGGATTTGAGGTGGATACGCAGTATTTT.

The chain employs TRBV27 and TRBJ2-5, with 7 nucleotides matching TRBD2. The CDR3 loop spans 14 amino acids. In germline, CDR1 is MNHEY, CDR2 SMNVEV (reference sequence). Trimming at V came to 3 bases and at J to 2 bases, leaving 3 bases not matched to a gene. The CDR3 loop reads CASSFGGSQETQYF. Here the CDR3 DNA reads TGTGCCAGCAGTTTCGGGGGGTCACAAGAGACCCAGTACTTC.

The chain combines TRBV15 with TRBJ2-3; the D gene is possibly TRBD2 (5 bases). CDR1 is LNHNV and CDR2 is YYDKDF in the germline V gene (reference sequence). With 4 bases removed from V and 1 base from J, the gap between germline ends came to 9 bases. The length of the CDR3 is 14 residues. CDR3 sequence (DNA): TGTGCCACCAGCATCGGTAGCGGCACAGATACGCAGTATTTT. It specifies CATSIGSGTDTQYF.

V and J are TRBV18 and TRBJ1-4; D gene uncertain. Germline V gene sequence: CDR1 KGHSH, CDR2 LQKENI. The CDR3 spans 14 residues. V was pared by 3 bases and J by 8 bases, with 13 bases between. CDR3 amino acids: CASSPTTTAEKLFF. The DNA of the CDR3 is TGTGCCAGCTCACCGACGACTACGGCGGAAAAACTGTTTTTT.

V and J are TRBV9 and TRBJ1-3; D gene ambiguous. The CDR3 is made up of 15 amino acids. The ends were cut back, 2 bases at V and 0 bases at J, with 9 bases in the middle. The germline V gene encodes CDR1 SGDLS and CDR2 YYNGEE. The CDR3 here is CASSVGGNSGNTIYF. The CDR3 DNA is TGTGCCAGCAGCGTGGGAGGAAACTCTGGAAACACCATATATTTT.

In DNA form, the CDR3 reads TGTGCCAGCAGCTTCGACTGGTCCTTTCAAGAGACCCAGTACTTC. It codes for CASSFDWSFQETQYF. The chain recombines TRBV7-8 with TRBJ2-5; no clear D. CDR1 SGHVS and CDR2 FQNEAQ come from the germline V gene. The CDR3 runs to 15 residues. Trimming shortened V by 3 bases and J by 2 bases, and 13 bases separated the two germline ends.

The CDR3 DNA is TGCGCCAGCAGTGAGTCACTAAGCTCAGGCGGGAATGAGCAGTTCTTC. Its translation: CASSESLSSGGNEQFF. The rearrangement uses TRBV10-1 and TRBJ2-1; maybe TRBD2 (5 bases). CDR1 is WNHNN and CDR2 is SYGVQD in the germline V gene (reference sequence). V shed 0 bases and J shed 7 bases, with 16 bases lying between them. This CDR3 has 16 residues.

CDR3 protein: CASSSTGGWSTEAFF. CDR3 bases: TGTGCCAGCAGCTCGACAGGGGGCTGGAGCACTGAAGCTTTCTTT. The chain couples TRBV7-6 to TRBJ1-1, with 10 bases identical to TRBD1. The V segment lost 4 bases and the J segment 4 bases; nucleotides outside the gene matches: 6. Germline V CDR1 and CDR2: SGHVS, FNYEAQ. The CDR3 spans 15 residues.